This T cell receptor (beta chain) was recorded in a study of healthy donors' naive CD4 and CD8 T cells. Study-wide results and limits: Bulk sequencing left alpha and beta chains unpaired. Positive CDR3 charge linked to CD4+ cells, negative to CD8+ cells. Naive CD4+ and CD8+ cells reportedly differed in usage of most V and J genes.

The CDR3 runs 16 residues. Germline V gene sequence: CDR1 MNHEY, CDR2 SMNVEV (reference sequence). V shed 3 bases, J shed 6 bases, and the junction held 11 bases outside the gene matches. Starting from about 0.55 ug of total RNA, TCR libraries were made with linear amplification. TCRdb processed the reads anew with MiXCR; each CDR3 protein has one entry. The sample includes about 180,000 distinct CDR3 sequences, about 70% of them seen just once. About this clonotype: Its cognate antigen is unknown.

The material sequenced was naive CD4+ and CD8+ T cells sorted from blood, pooled from several donors. The chain employs TRBV27 and TRBJ1-2; 9 bases agree with TRBD1. This clonotype was obtained from a pool of human donors in good health; the sample pools cells from several healthy donors. Written as DNA, the CDR3 is TGTGCCAGCAGTTTGATACAGGGGGCCGATATGGATGGCTACACCTTC. The encoded protein is CASSLIQGADMDGYTF.